Following are 29 T cell receptor beta chains from one sample sequenced in a study of CD8+ T cells in alopecia areata. As to treatment: oral pan-JAK inhibitor, 5-10 mg twice daily. RNA was extracted and reverse transcribed into cDNA as the sequencing template. Sequenced by immunoSEQ multiplex PCR; TCRdb stores in-frame clones only, minus some. The profile shows about 270,000 clones, roughly 63% of them singletons. The sample was CD4+ T cells sorted from blood, taken at approximately week 51, from a patient treated with tofacitinib. The source is a human donor with alopecia areata.

CDR3 coding DNA: TGTGCCAGCAGTCTACAGCTCTCACCCCTCCACTTT. Translated: CASSLQLSPLHF. The V call is TRBV2, the J call TRBJ1-6; D ambiguous. The CDR3 runs 12 residues. V dropped 5 bases and J dropped 10 bases, with 9 bases sitting between them. Germline assignment: CDR1 SNHLY and CDR2 FYNNEI.

The rearrangement joins TRBV15 to TRBJ1-2; D not certain. The ends were cut back, 8 bases at V and 4 bases at J, with 14 bases in the middle. The CDR3 loop spans 13 amino acids. Germline V gene data show CDR1 as LNHNV and CDR2 as YYDKDF (reference sequence). Here the CDR3 reads CATHGKGPYGYTF. The CDR3 DNA reads as TGTGCCACCCACGGAAAGGGCCCCTATGGCTACACCTTC. Supplemented by reference TRBV15 and TRBJ1-2, the full variable domain reads DAMVIQNPRYQVTQFGKPVTLSCSQTLNHNVMYWYQQKSSQAPKLLFHYYDKDFNNEADTPDNFQSRRPNTSFCFLDIRSPGLGDTAMYLCATHGKGPYGYTFGSGTRLTVV.

The gene calls are TRBV7-6 and TRBJ1-1, with D tentatively TRBD1 (5 bases). The V and J ends lost 0 bases and 3 bases respectively, with 11 bases between them. CDR3 size: 15 residues. Germline values: CDR1 SGHVS, CDR2 FNYEAQ. CDR3 bases: TGTGCCAGCAGCTTAGCGGGGCTTAAGTACACTGAAGCTTTCTTT. This sequence encodes CASSLAGLKYTEAFF. The complete variable domain, with remaining parts taken from reference TRBV7-6 and TRBJ1-1, reads GAGVSQSPRYKVTKRGQDVALRCDPISGHVSLYWYRQALGQGPEFLTYFNYEAQQDKSGLPNDRFSAERPEGSISTLTIQRTEQRDSAMYRCASSLAGLKYTEAFFGQGTRLTVV.

V and J are TRBV6-5 and TRBJ2-7, with D perhaps TRBD1 (5 bases). V was pared by 9 bases and J by 0 bases, with 15 bases between. The CDR3 covers 14 residues. CDR1 and CDR2 (germline): MNHEY, SVGAGI. As DNA, the CDR3 is TGTGCCAGTTACGCAAGACAGACCTCCTACGAGCAGTACTTC. As protein: CASYARQTSYEQYF.

A remark on this clone: Within the sample, other DNA sequences also encode this same CDR3. V and J are TRBV5-1 and TRBJ2-5; D might be TRBD1 or TRBD2, each matching 5 bases. The germline gives CDR1 SGHRS, CDR2 YFSETQ. V was clipped by 4 bases and J by 5 bases, with 12 bases between them. The CDR3 sequence is 13 residues long. The CDR3 nucleotides read TGCGCCAGCAGCCCGGGGCCCGCGGAGACCCAGTACTTC. This codes for CASSPGPAETQYF.

V gene TRBV29-1 combines with J gene TRBJ1-2; D is uncertain. The germline gives CDR1 SQVTM, CDR2 ANQGSEA. The CDR3 is made up of 14 amino acids. With 1 base removed from V and 4 bases from J, the gap between germline ends came to 13 bases. CDR3 residues: CSVEVYSKIYGYTF. Here the CDR3 DNA reads TGCAGCGTTGAAGTATATTCTAAAATCTATGGCTACACCTTC.

The chain recombines TRBV7-6 with TRBJ1-3; the match to TRBD1 covers 9 bases. This CDR3 is 15 amino acids long. The ends lost 4 bases at V and 4 bases at J; junction bases unmatched: 5. CDR1 SGHVS and CDR2 FNYEAQ come from the germline V gene. This CDR3 reads CASSSGQGTGNTIYF. DNA of the CDR3: TGTGCCAGCAGCTCAGGACAGGGGACAGGAAACACCATATATTTT.

The rearrangement links TRBV5-6 to TRBJ1-5; D not certain. Germline V lookup: CDR1 SGHDT, CDR2 YYEEEE. The CDR3 consists of 15 residues. V was shortened by 2 bases and J by 1 base, with 10 bases between the two germline ends. The DNA for the CDR3 is TGTGCCAGCAGCTTACAGCCGGGGAGCAATCAGCCCCAGCATTTT. It specifies CASSLQPGSNQPQHF.

The chain links TRBV10-3 to TRBJ2-5; D tentatively fits TRBD1 or TRBD2 (5 bases each). This CDR3 contains 14 residues. V was clipped by 2 bases and J by 4 bases, with 11 bases between them. Germline V gives CDR1 ENHRY, CDR2 SYGVKD. The chain's CDR3 is CAISELGGPETQYF. Written as DNA, the CDR3 is TGTGCCATCAGTGAGCTTGGGGGTCCAGAGACCCAGTACTTC.

The chain is built from TRBV7-2 and TRBJ1-6, with TRBD1 matching over 7 bases. Germline CDR1 SGHTA, CDR2 FQGNSA. The CDR3 extends over 14 amino acids. J was trimmed by 4 bases and V by 5 bases; bases with no gene match: 2. The CDR3 DNA follows: TGTGCCAGCAGCCAGGGACAGTATAATTCACCCCTCCACTTT. This sequence encodes CASSQGQYNSPLHF.

V and J are TRBV15 and TRBJ2-1; possible D gene TRBD2, 7 bases. The germline V gene encodes CDR1 LNHNV and CDR2 YYDKDF (reference sequence). Trimming removed 0 bases at V and 6 bases at J, with 9 bases between. The CDR3 length is 14 residues. The CDR3 bases are TGTGCCACCAGCAGAGATAGGGGGGGCAATGAGCAGTTCTTC. Its translation: CATSRDRGGNEQFF.

The V gene is TRBV30, the J gene TRBJ2-2; no reliable D call. Germline CDR1 is GTSNPN and CDR2 is SVGIG (reference sequence). The CDR3 covers 11 residues. V shed 1 base and J shed 6 bases, with 3 bases lying between them. The CDR3 DNA reads TGTGCCTGGAGTGGGTCCGGGGAGCTGTTTTTT. It translates to CAWSGSGELFF. The full variable domain, with the rest looked up from reference TRBV30 and TRBJ2-2, is SQTIHQWPATLVQPVGSPLSLECTVEGTSNPNLYWYRQAAGRGLQLLFYSVGIGQISSEVPQNLSASRPQDRQFILSSKKLLLSDSGFYLCAWSGSGELFFGEGSRLTVL.

This chain uses TRBV6-5 with TRBJ1-2; D remains ambiguous. The CDR3 extends over 14 amino acids. Trimming left V 5 bases short and J 2 bases short, with 12 bases between. Germline V CDR1 and CDR2: MNHEY, SVGAGI. The CDR3 loop is CASSQKMGNYGYTF. In DNA form, the CDR3 reads TGTGCCAGCAGTCAGAAAATGGGGAACTATGGCTACACCTTC.

The chain recombines TRBV9 with TRBJ1-1; the match to TRBD1 covers 7 bases. The CDR3 is 14 amino acids. Losses at the gene ends were 0 bases for V and 11 bases for J; bases not matched to a gene: 10. Germline values: CDR1 SGDLS, CDR2 YYNGEE. The CDR3 sequence is CASSVAQDRYRAFF. For the CDR3, the DNA is TGTGCCAGCAGCGTAGCCCAGGACAGGTACCGCGCTTTCTTT. Drawing the rest from reference TRBV9 and TRBJ1-1, the complete variable domain is DSGVTQTPKHLITATGQRVTLRCSPRSGDLSVYWYQQSLDQGLQFLIQYYNGEERAKGNILERFSAQQFPDLHSELNLSSLELGDSALYFCASSVAQDRYRAFFGQGTRLTVV.

The chain joins TRBV5-6 to TRBJ2-2; no definite D call. CDR1 is SGHDT, CDR2 YYEEEE, per germline. Trimming stripped 5 bases from V and 1 base from J, with 9 bases between. The CDR3 extends over 14 amino acids. As DNA, the CDR3 is TGTGCCAGCAGTCAACAGATGAACACCGGGGAGCTGTTTTTT. It codes for CASSQQMNTGELFF. The whole variable domain, filled in from reference TRBV5-6 and TRBJ2-2, reads DAGVTQSPTHLIKTRGQQVTLRCSPKSGHDTVSWYQQALGQGPQFIFQYYEEEERQRGNFPDRFSGHQFPNYSSELNVNALLLGDSALYLCASSQQMNTGELFFGEGSRLTVL.

This clone occurred a few times. This chain connects TRBV4-3 to TRBJ2-7, with 8 bases identical to TRBD1. Germline trimming cut 1 base from V and 3 bases from J; bases unmatched to any gene: 5. Germline loops: CDR1 LGHNA, CDR2 YSLEER. The CDR3 has 15 amino acids. The CDR3 spells CASSQATGALYEQYF. CDR3 coding DNA: TGCGCCAGCAGCCAAGCGACAGGGGCCCTCTACGAGCAGTACTTC.

In its sample, this clone was seen a few times. The chain is built from TRBV29-1 and TRBJ2-1; 11 bases match TRBD2. With 6 bases clipped from V and 2 bases from J, the junction kept 3 bases outside the gene matches. CDR3 size: 14 residues. Germline assignment: CDR1 SQVTM and CDR2 ANQGSEA. In DNA form, the CDR3 reads TGCAGCGTGTTACTAGCGGGGGCCTACAATGAGCAGTTCTTC. Amino acid sequence: CSVLLAGAYNEQFF.

This rearrangement joins TRBV5-1 to TRBJ2-5; D is perhaps TRBD2 (5 bases). The germline V gene has CDR1 SGHRS and CDR2 YFSETQ. The CDR3 is 11 amino acids. V lost 7 bases and J lost 5, with 9 bases in between. Here the CDR3 DNA reads TGCGCCAGCCGAGGGTTGGAGACCCAGTACTTC. Translating gives CASRGLETQYF.

The chain links TRBV29-1 to TRBJ1-4, with 8 bases matching TRBD1. The V segment lost 8 bases and the J segment 11 bases; nucleotides outside the gene matches: 10. The CDR3 sequence is 12 residues long. Germline V gene lookup returns CDR1 SQVTM and CDR2 ANQGSEA. CDR3 nucleotide sequence: TGCAGCTCGAGGACAGGGCTGGGTAAACTGTTTTTT. This sequence encodes CSSRTGLGKLFF.

The genes are TRBV11-2 and TRBJ2-2; no firm D call. Trimming stripped 3 bases from V and 4 bases from J, with 12 bases between. Germline CDR1 is SGHAT and CDR2 is FQNNGV. The CDR3 contains 15 residues. The CDR3 spells CASSLRIDGTGELFF. CDR3 DNA: TGTGCCAGCAGCTTGAGGATCGATGGCACCGGGGAGCTGTTTTTT.

The chain carries TRBV2 and TRBJ2-3, with 7 bases identical to TRBD1. V shed 7 bases, J shed 1 base, and the junction held 2 bases outside the gene matches. The germline V gene has CDR1 SNHLY and CDR2 FYNNEI. CDR3 size: 13 residues. CDR3 residues: CASMQGGTDTQYF. The CDR3 bases are TGTGCCAGCATGCAGGGGGGCACAGATACGCAGTATTTT.

The gene calls are TRBV30 and TRBJ1-5; perhaps TRBD1 as D (6 bases). Trimming took off 2 bases at V and 3 bases at J, with 14 bases between the two ends. The CDR3 runs to 15 residues. Germline V CDR1 and CDR2: GTSNPN, SVGIG (reference sequence). The CDR3 is CAWSPGYRDNQPQHF. The CDR3 region has the DNA TGTGCCTGGAGTCCCGGGTACAGGGACAATCAGCCCCAGCATTTT.

V gene TRBV25-1 combines with J gene TRBJ1-2, with D possibly TRBD1 on 6 matching bases. Per germline, CDR1 MGHDK and CDR2 SYGVNS. The CDR3 consists of 12 residues. Trimming pared 9 bases from V and 8 bases from J, leaving 16 bases between. The DNA of the CDR3 is TGTGCCAGTACACAGGGTTTCGAAGGCTACACCTTC. It is translated as CASTQGFEGYTF.

The chain combines TRBV18 with TRBJ1-6; tentative D call: TRBD1 (5 bases). The CDR3 length is 15 residues. The germline V gene has CDR1 KGHSH and CDR2 LQKENI. Trimming cost V 3 bases and J 6 bases, with 12 bases left between them. DNA for the CDR3: TGTGCCAGCTCACCTCGCGAAGGGACTAATTCACCCCTCCACTTT. It codes for CASSPREGTNSPLHF.

The rearrangement uses TRBV5-6 and TRBJ1-6, with TRBD1 matching 8 bases. Germline trimming cut 1 base from V and 1 base from J; bases unmatched to any gene: 4. The CDR3 contains 17 residues. CDR1 SGHDT and CDR2 YYEEEE come from the germline V gene. This chain's CDR3 is CASSLWTGWSYNSPLHF. CDR3 in DNA: TGTGCCAGCAGCTTGTGGACAGGGTGGTCCTATAATTCACCCCTCCACTTT. Full variable domain (outside the CDR3, taken from reference TRBV5-6 and TRBJ1-6): DAGVTQSPTHLIKTRGQQVTLRCSPKSGHDTVSWYQQALGQGPQFIFQYYEEEERQRGNFPDRFSGHQFPNYSSELNVNALLLGDSALYLCASSLWTGWSYNSPLHFGNGTRLTVT.

The chain recombines TRBV10-3 with TRBJ1-1, with D hard to call. From germline, CDR1 is ENHRY and CDR2 SYGVKD. V lost 5 bases, J lost 4 bases, and 14 bases lay in between. The CDR3 sequence is 14 residues long. The chain's CDR3 is CAISRHPGGTEAFF. CDR3 bases: TGTGCCATCAGTCGACACCCCGGAGGCACTGAAGCTTTCTTT.

V usage is TRBV4-3 and J usage is TRBJ1-5; D is uncertain. The germline V gene encodes CDR1 LGHNA and CDR2 YSLEER. V lost 4 bases to trimming and J lost 5 bases, with 9 bases between them. There are 13 residues in the CDR3. CDR3: CASSLEDHQPQHF. The CDR3, as DNA: TGCGCCAGCAGCCTTGAAGATCATCAGCCCCAGCATTTT.

The CDR3 nucleotides read TGTGCCAGCAGCGGGACAGAGCCAAGCTCCTACAATGAGCAGTTCTTC. Amino acid sequence: CASSGTEPSSYNEQFF. This chain joins TRBV25-1 and TRBJ2-1; 7 bases fit TRBD1. The J segment lost 0 bases and the V segment lost 6 bases, leaving 8 bases of the junction unmatched. This CDR3 region has 16 residues. Germline V gene sequence: CDR1 MGHDK, CDR2 SYGVNS.

Notes on this clone: This same CDR3 is encoded by further DNA sequences in the sample. The J gene is TRBJ1-1, the V gene TRBV5-1; TRBD1 is a possible D gene (5 bases). The CDR3 is 13 residues long. V lost 4 bases, J lost 1 base, and 8 bases lay in between. In germline, CDR1 is SGHRS, CDR2 YFSETQ. The CDR3 sequence is CASSGRGNTEAFF. For the CDR3, the DNA is TGCGCCAGCAGCGGGAGGGGGAACACTGAAGCTTTCTTT.